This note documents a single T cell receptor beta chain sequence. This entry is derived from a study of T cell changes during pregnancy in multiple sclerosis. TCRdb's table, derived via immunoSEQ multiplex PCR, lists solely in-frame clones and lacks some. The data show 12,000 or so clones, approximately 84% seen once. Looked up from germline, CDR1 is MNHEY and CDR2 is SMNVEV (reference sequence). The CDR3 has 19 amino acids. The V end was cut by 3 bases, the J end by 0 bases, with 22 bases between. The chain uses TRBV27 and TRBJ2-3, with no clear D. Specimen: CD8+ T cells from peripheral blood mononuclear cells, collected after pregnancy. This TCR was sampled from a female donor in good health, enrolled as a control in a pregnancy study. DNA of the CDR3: TGTGCCAGCAGTTTCCAAACCCTCCTGGGCGCTGCTAGCACAGATACGCAGTATTTT. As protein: CASSFQTLLGAASTDTQYF.